This T cell receptor beta chain came from a study of CD8+CD57+ T cells in acquired aplastic anemia. Study background: Each DNA sample taken from sorted CD4+ and CD8+ cells came to 3 to 3.5 ug on average.

General study points: Between patients and controls, approximately 29 CD8+ CDR3 sequences were found in common. Any difference that existed in CD8+ Simpson's diversity between patients and controls was not significant.

Before being chosen for sequencing, patients had shown CD8+CD57+ cell expansion by flow cytometry. The patients, all of them, had severe acquired aplastic anemia. This CDR3 is 13 amino acids long. V was clipped by 0 bases and J by 7 bases, with 12 bases between them. CDR1 is DFQATT and CDR2 is SNEGSKA in the germline V gene (reference sequence). This clonotype was counted a single time. Its specificity is unknown. Both TCR beta VDJ combination and CDR3 sequence profiling were carried out. Genomic DNA was the template for this profiling. TCRdb processed the reads anew with MiXCR; each CDR3 protein has one entry. The table lists around 250,000 distinct CDR3 sequences, 65% to 90% of them singletons.

V and J are TRBV20-1 and TRBJ1-1; the D is unclear. Sequenced sample: sorted CD4+, CD8+, or CD8+CD57+ T cells (not recorded which) from PBMCs. This receptor was identified in a human donor with aplastic anemia. The CDR3 spells CSARDRDKGEAFF. The DNA of the CDR3 is TGCAGTGCTAGAGACAGAGACAAGGGTGAAGCTTTCTTT.